These 8 T cell receptor beta chains were sequenced from one sample in a study of T cell responses to AZD1222 COVID-19 vaccine. Some clones are missing from TCRdb's copy, which holds only in-frame ones; the method was immunoSEQ multiplex PCR. This sample has around 180,000 clones, with approximately 86% found just once. The specimen comprised peripheral blood, sampled on day 0 of AZD1222 vaccination. Every receptor here comes from an adult in good health.

The chain recombines TRBV20-1 with TRBJ2-7; tentative D call: TRBD1 (6 bases). The CDR3 extends over 11 amino acids. Germline lookup yields CDR1 DFQATT and CDR2 SNEGSKA (reference sequence). The V end was cut by 6 bases, the J end by 3 bases, with 9 bases between. This chain's CDR3 is CSATGNYEQYF. CDR3 DNA sequence: TGCAGTGCCACAGGGAACTACGAGCAGTACTTC.

The chain carries TRBV18 and TRBJ2-1; TRBD2 matches at 9 bases. Germline V gene lookup returns CDR1 KGHSH and CDR2 LQKENI. The CDR3 sequence is 15 residues long. J gave up 3 bases and V 6 bases, and 6 bases lay outside the gene matches. CDR3 DNA sequence: TGTGCCAGCTCGCCGCCTAGCGGGGTCTACAATGAGCAGTTCTTC. This sequence encodes CASSPPSGVYNEQFF.

This CDR3 reads CASKPSGGASPLHF. The CDR3 nucleotides read TGTGCCAGCAAACCCTCAGGAGGAGCTTCACCCCTCCACTTT. This chain uses TRBV13 with TRBJ1-6; D not resolved. Germline V gene sequence: CDR1 PRHDT, CDR2 FYEKMQ (reference sequence). The CDR3 spans 14 residues. Trimming pared 7 bases from V and 9 bases from J, leaving 16 bases between.

This chain uses TRBV19 with TRBJ2-6; D is undetermined. From germline, CDR1 is LNHDA and CDR2 SQIVND (reference sequence). The V gene lost 2 bases and the J gene lost 2 bases, with 7 bases spanning the gap. The CDR3 is 15 amino acids. The CDR3 reads CASSIRAAGANVLTF. DNA of the CDR3: TGTGCCAGTAGTATACGGGCGGCTGGGGCCAACGTCCTGACTTTC.

For this clone: The same CDR3 arises from other DNA sequences in this sample as well. The J gene is TRBJ1-5, the V gene TRBV7-2; no clear D. The CDR3 runs 15 residues. Germline V gene lookup returns CDR1 SGHTA and CDR2 FQGNSA. V was cut by 1 base and J by 4 bases, with 11 bases left in between. The chain's CDR3 is CASSLVAGGNQPQHF. CDR3 bases: TGTGCCAGCAGCTTAGTTGCGGGCGGTAATCAGCCCCAGCATTTT.

This clone appeared once. The CDR3 DNA reads TGTGCCAGCAGACGTAGCGGGCCCATCTACGAGCAGTACTTC. Translated: CASRRSGPIYEQYF. The chain has TRBV6-5 and TRBJ2-7; 7 bases agree with TRBD2. Losses at the gene ends were 6 bases for V and 3 bases for J; bases not matched to a gene: 8. From germline, CDR1 is MNHEY and CDR2 SVGAGI. This CDR3 is 14 amino acids long.

The chain has TRBV7-2 and TRBJ2-7; 7 bases align to TRBD1. Germline CDR1 reads SGHTA; CDR2 reads FQGNSA. This CDR3 is built from 13 residues. V lost 5 bases, J lost 6 bases, and 7 bases stayed unmatched. In DNA form, the CDR3 reads TGTGCCAGCAGCACTACAGGGGCTGGCGAGCAGTACTTC. It translates to CASSTTGAGEQYF.

The rearrangement uses TRBV18 and TRBJ2-7; a possible D gene is TRBD2 (6 bases). This CDR3 comprises 13 residues. V lost 3 bases and J 3 bases, leaving 9 bases between the germline ends. CDR1 is KGHSH and CDR2 is LQKENI in the germline V gene. The CDR3, as DNA: TGTGCCAGCTCACCGCGGGATATCTACGAGCAGTACTTC. Translating gives CASSPRDIYEQYF.